This TCR beta chain was sequenced for a study of OX40 agonist ivuxolimab in advanced cancers. About this clone: What it recognizes is unknown.

Profiling relied on immunoSEQ multiplex PCR, and the TCRdb table lists in-frame clones only, not all of them. The table includes 45,000 or so clones, more than 85% detected once. General study points: Within 6 weeks, CD4+ and CD8+ blood T cells expanded clonally at 0.1 to 3.0 mg/kg.

Patients had blood sampled at baseline and again on cycle 4 day 1 and cycle 7 day 1. This TCR came from an adult with an advanced solid tumor such as melanoma, head and neck, liver or kidney cancer. The source was CD4+ or CD8+ T cells sorted from blood, collected in a trial of the OX40 agonist ivuxolimab.

The CDR3: CASSYLGGQATNEKLFF. CDR3 DNA: TGTGCCAGCAGCTACTTGGGGGGACAGGCAACTAATGAAAAACTGTTTTTT. This rearrangement joins TRBV7-2 to TRBJ1-4, with 8 nucleotides matching TRBD1. The CDR3 spans 17 residues. The V segment lost 4 bases and the J segment 0 bases; nucleotides outside the gene matches: 7. Germline CDR1 and CDR2: SGHTA and FQGNSA.